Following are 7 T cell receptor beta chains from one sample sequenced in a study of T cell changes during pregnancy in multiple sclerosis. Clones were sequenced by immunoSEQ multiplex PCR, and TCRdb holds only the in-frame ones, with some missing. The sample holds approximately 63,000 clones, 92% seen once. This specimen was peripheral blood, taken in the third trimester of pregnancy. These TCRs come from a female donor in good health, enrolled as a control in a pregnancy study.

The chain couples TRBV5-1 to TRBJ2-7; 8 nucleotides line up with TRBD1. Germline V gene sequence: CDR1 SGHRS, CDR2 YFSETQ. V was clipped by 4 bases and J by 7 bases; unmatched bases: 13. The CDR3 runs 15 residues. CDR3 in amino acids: CASSPRTGRAEEQYF. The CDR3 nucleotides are TGCGCCAGCAGCCCCCGGACAGGGCGTGCGGAAGAGCAGTACTTC.

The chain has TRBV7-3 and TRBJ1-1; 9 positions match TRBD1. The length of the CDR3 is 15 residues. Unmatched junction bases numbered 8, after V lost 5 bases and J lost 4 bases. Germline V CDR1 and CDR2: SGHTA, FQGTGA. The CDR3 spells CASSAQTGGATEAFF. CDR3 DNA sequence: TGTGCCAGCAGCGCGCAGACAGGGGGGGCCACTGAAGCTTTCTTT.

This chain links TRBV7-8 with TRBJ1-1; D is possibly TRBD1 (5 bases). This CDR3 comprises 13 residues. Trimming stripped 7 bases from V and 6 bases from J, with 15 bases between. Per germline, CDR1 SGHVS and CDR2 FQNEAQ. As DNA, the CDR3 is TGTGCCAGCACCAAAGACAGTGGCGCTGAAGCTTTCTTT. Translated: CASTKDSGAEAFF.

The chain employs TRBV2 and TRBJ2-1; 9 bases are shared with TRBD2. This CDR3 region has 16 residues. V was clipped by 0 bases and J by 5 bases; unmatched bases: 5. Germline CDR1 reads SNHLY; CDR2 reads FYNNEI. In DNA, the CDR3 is TGTGCCAGCAGTGAAGCGGGGCGACTAGCGGACAATGAGCAGTTCTTC. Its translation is CASSEAGRLADNEQFF.

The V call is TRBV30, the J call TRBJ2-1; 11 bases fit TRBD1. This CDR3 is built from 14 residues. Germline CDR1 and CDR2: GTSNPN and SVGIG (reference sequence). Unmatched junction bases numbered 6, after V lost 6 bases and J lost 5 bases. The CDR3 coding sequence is TGTGCCTGTACCCGGGACAGGGGGAACAATGAGCAGTTCTTC. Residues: CACTRDRGNNEQFF. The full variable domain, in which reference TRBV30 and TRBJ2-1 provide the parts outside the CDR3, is SQTIHQWPATLVQPVGSPLSLECTVEGTSNPNLYWYRQAAGRGLQLLFYSVGIGQISSEVPQNLSASRPQDRQFILSSKKLLLSDSGFYLCACTRDRGNNEQFFGPGTRLTVL.

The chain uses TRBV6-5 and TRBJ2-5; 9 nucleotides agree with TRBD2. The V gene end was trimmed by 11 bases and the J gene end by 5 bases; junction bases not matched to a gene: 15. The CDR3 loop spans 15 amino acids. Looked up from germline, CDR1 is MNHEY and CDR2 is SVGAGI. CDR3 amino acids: CASTRGREGRETQYF. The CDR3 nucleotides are TGTGCCTCCACCCGGGGGCGGGAGGGCCGGGAGACCCAGTACTTC.

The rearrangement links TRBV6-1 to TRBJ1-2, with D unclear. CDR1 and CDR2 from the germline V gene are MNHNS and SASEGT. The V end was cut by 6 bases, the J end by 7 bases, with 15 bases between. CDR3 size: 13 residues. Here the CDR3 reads CASRGWWQVGYTF. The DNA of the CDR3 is TGTGCCAGCAGGGGCTGGTGGCAGGTTGGCTACACCTTC.